Below are 13 T cell receptor beta chains sequenced from a single sample in a study of blood T cell repertoires in COVID-19. Some clones are missing from TCRdb's copy, which holds only in-frame ones; the method was immunoSEQ multiplex PCR. The repertoire consists of more than 200,000 clones, with around 84% occurring once and the leading ten covering less than 5%. Sequencing was done on a sample of peripheral blood. These receptors originate from a man aged 55 to 70 with acute or convalescent COVID-19.

The V call is TRBV12-5, the J call TRBJ1-5; 9 nucleotides agree with TRBD1. CDR3 length: 14 amino acids. The J segment lost 4 bases and the V segment lost 4 bases, leaving 2 bases of the junction unmatched. Germline CDR1 and CDR2: LGHNT and FRNRAP. The CDR3 protein is CASGSGQGNQPQHF. The CDR3 DNA reads as TGTGCTAGTGGTTCCGGACAGGGGAATCAGCCCCAGCATTTT.

This chain uses TRBV6-4 with TRBJ2-1; D is unclear. The CDR3 spans 12 residues. Looked up from germline, CDR1 is MRHNA and CDR2 is SNTAGT. Trimming pared 8 bases from V and 13 bases from J, leaving 18 bases between. In DNA form, the CDR3 reads TGTGCCAGCTATGACTCTACTCAATTTCAGTTCTTC. This sequence encodes CASYDSTQFQFF.

The chain uses TRBV7-9 and TRBJ1-5; D ambiguous. This CDR3 has 12 residues. CDR1 is SEHNR and CDR2 is FQNEAQ in the germline V gene (reference sequence). V shed 5 bases and J shed 7 bases, with 9 bases lying between them. The CDR3 loop reads CASSRLNQPQHF. The DNA for the CDR3 is TGTGCCAGCAGCAGACTGAACCAGCCCCAGCATTTT.

The chain couples TRBV5-1 to TRBJ1-6, with a tentative D call TRBD1 (5 bases). This CDR3 is 15 amino acids long. Trimming cost V 2 bases and J 6 bases, with 12 bases left between them. Germline values: CDR1 SGHRS, CDR2 YFSETQ. The CDR3 loop is CASSLAAGRNSPLHF. The CDR3, as DNA: TGCGCCAGCAGCTTAGCCGCAGGGCGTAATTCACCCCTCCACTTT.

The genes are TRBV7-3 and TRBJ2-3; 8 bases align to TRBD2. The CDR3 is 15 residues long. Losses at the gene ends were 1 base for V and 4 bases for J; bases not matched to a gene: 4. Per the germline V gene, CDR1 is SGHTA and CDR2 is FQGTGA. The CDR3 reads CASSLSGRRPDTQYF. The CDR3 region has the DNA TGTGCCAGCAGCTTAAGCGGGAGGAGACCAGATACGCAGTATTTT.

The chain recombines TRBV5-4 with TRBJ2-7; D possibly corresponds to TRBD1 (6 bases). V lost 0 bases and J 3 bases, leaving 13 bases between the germline ends. Germline CDR1 SGHNT, CDR2 YYREEE (reference sequence). The length of the CDR3 is 15 residues. The CDR3 loop is CASSLAGTQSYEQYF. CDR3 nucleotides: TGTGCCAGCAGCTTGGCCGGGACACAAAGCTACGAGCAGTACTTC. Full variable domain (rest looked up from reference TRBV5-4 and TRBJ2-7): ETGVTQSPTHLIKTRGQQVTLRCSSQSGHNTVSWYQQALGQGPQFIFQYYREEENGRGNFPPRFSGLQFPNYSSELNVNALELDDSALYLCASSLAGTQSYEQYFGPGTRLTVT.

This clone came up once. V and J are TRBV9 and TRBJ2-1, with D perhaps matching TRBD2 (6 bases). V dropped 5 bases and J dropped 3 bases, with 12 bases sitting between them. The germline CDR1 and CDR2 sequences are SGDLS and YYNGEE. The CDR3 covers 14 residues. CDR3 bases: TGTGCCAGCAGTCATTCCGGGAGCTACAATGAGCAGTTCTTC. Protein product: CASSHSGSYNEQFF.

The chain recombines TRBV30 with TRBJ2-5; tentatively, D is TRBD2 (5 bases). V was trimmed by 1 base and J by 5 bases, leaving 11 bases between them. The CDR3 runs 13 residues. Germline V lookup: CDR1 GTSNPN, CDR2 SVGIG (reference sequence). CDR3 loop: CAWSGSVGETQYF. The CDR3 region has the DNA TGTGCCTGGAGTGGTAGCGTCGGTGAGACCCAGTACTTC.

This clone appeared a single time. CDR3 nucleotides: TGTGCCAGCTCACCCCCGGGACTCCCCTCCTACGAGCAGTACTTC. Translated, it gives CASSPPGLPSYEQYF. The rearrangement links TRBV18 to TRBJ2-7; maybe TRBD2 (6 bases). Germline-derived CDR1 and CDR2 are KGHSH and LQKENI. V was cut by 3 bases and J by 0 bases, with 12 bases left in between. This CDR3 has 15 residues. The entire variable domain, with the rest obtained from reference TRBV18 and TRBJ2-7, is as follows: NAGVMQNPRHLVRRRGQEARLRCSPMKGHSHVYWYRQLPEEGLKFMVYLQKENIIDESGMPKERFSAEFPKEGPSILRIQQVVRGDSAAYFCASSPPGLPSYEQYFGPGTRLTVT.

This clone was detected once. The rearrangement links TRBV4-2 to TRBJ2-7; the D is unclear. V was shortened by 4 bases and J by 2 bases, with 9 bases between the two germline ends. The CDR3 has 13 amino acids. Germline V gives CDR1 LGHNA, CDR2 YNFKEQ. The CDR3 here is CASSPHSTYEQYF. The CDR3 DNA reads as TGTGCCAGCAGCCCTCACAGTACCTACGAGCAGTACTTC.

This sequence joins TRBV19 and TRBJ1-5, with D possibly being TRBD1 (6 bases). CDR3 length equals 16 residues. CDR1 is LNHDA and CDR2 is SQIVND in the germline V gene (reference sequence). V dropped 4 bases and J dropped 6 bases, with 19 bases sitting between them. The CDR3 bases are TGTGCCAGTAGTACCGTGGTTAGGGGGGGAGGTCAGCCCCAGCATTTT. Amino acids: CASSTVVRGGGQPQHF. Variable domain in full (rest from reference TRBV19 and TRBJ1-5): DGGITQSPKYLFRKEGQNVTLSCEQNLNHDAMYWYRQDPGQGLRLIYYSQIVNDFQKGDIAEGYSVSREKKESFPLTVTSAQKNPTAFYLCASSTVVRGGGQPQHFGDGTRLSIL.

The chain uses TRBV27 and TRBJ2-7; 9 nucleotides align to TRBD1. The CDR3 totals 14 residues. V gave up 2 bases and J gave up 2 bases; unmatched junction bases: 1. Germline loops: CDR1 MNHEY, CDR2 SMNVEV (reference sequence). The CDR3 sequence: CASSLGDRAYEQYF. CDR3 bases: TGTGCCAGCAGTTTAGGGGACAGGGCCTACGAGCAGTACTTC.

This clone was counted a single time. The V call is TRBV27, the J call TRBJ1-6; a possible D gene is TRBD1 (5 bases). V was shortened by 0 bases and J by 14 bases, with 20 bases between the two germline ends. This CDR3 region has 16 residues. Germline V gene lookup returns CDR1 MNHEY and CDR2 SMNVEV (reference sequence). This CDR3 is CASSLSGVGGRFSLHF. The CDR3, as DNA: TGTGCCAGCAGTTTATCAGGGGTCGGCGGGAGATTCTCCCTCCACTTT.